This T cell receptor beta chain was sequenced during a study of blood T cell repertoires in COVID-19. Turning to the study itself: The samples span acute and convalescent COVID-19 from the United States, Italy and Spain.

Original processing notes: Using reference gene primer amplification, nucleated cell counts were estimated. Generated by immunoSEQ multiplex PCR, the TCRdb table keeps only in-frame clones and is missing some. V, J and clone size derive from that table, while D and trimming were established from the DNA sequence. The data contain about 100,000 clones, around 94% of them singletons. The V and J ends lost 3 bases and 5 bases respectively, with 9 bases between them. Germline V gene data show CDR1 as SGHRS and CDR2 as YFSETQ. This CDR3 comprises 14 residues. V is TRBV5-1 and J is TRBJ1-6; D perhaps matches TRBD1 (5 bases). This TCR was recovered from a man between 50 and 59 years old with active COVID-19. Sequenced material: peripheral blood. CDR3 amino acids: CASSSDTNNSPLHF. CDR3 nucleotide sequence: TGCGCCAGCAGCTCGGACACCAATAATTCACCCCTCCACTTT.